A selection of T cell receptor beta chains follows, all from one sample in a study of blood T cell repertoires in COVID-19. Some clones are missing from TCRdb's copy, which holds only in-frame ones; the method was immunoSEQ multiplex PCR. The sample records 250,000 to 300,000 clones, 88% being singletons. Sequencing used peripheral blood. The receptors come from a woman aged 25-40 years with COVID-19, enrolled during active disease. Both conserved end residues are part of each CDR3. D genes are given only for firm matches. Size is omitted from some rows. Given values are once, few, many or a class for expanded clones.

TRBJ1-5 | NA | TRBV12-5 | TRBD1 | CASGPPTGEVNQPQHF
TRBJ2-1 | NA | TRBV28 | NA | CASSLSKRLRNEQFF
TRBJ2-2 | NA | TRBV2 | TRBD2 | CASSWTSGFNTGELFF
TRBJ2-7 | NA | TRBV14 | NA | CASTQGAGPTYEQYF
TRBJ2-2 | NA | TRBV5-4 | NA | CASSPPQTGELFF
TRBJ2-7 | NA | TRBV6-2/TRBV6-3 | TRBD2 | CASSYSNVGTSGPREQYF
TRBJ1-4 | once | TRBV23-1 | NA | CASSQSGGHNEKLFF
TRBJ1-2 | NA | TRBV12-3/TRBV12-4 | NA | CASSLGQGTGYTF
TRBJ2-7 | NA | TRBV4-1 | TRBD1 | CASSEGTGNSYEQYF
TRBJ1-2 | NA | TRBV5-1 | TRBD1 | CASSSGTGVLGYTF
TRBJ2-3 | NA | TRBV24-1 | NA | CATSDLAGGASTDTQYF
TRBJ2-1 | once | TRBV5-1 | NA | CASSVRPQVSSYNEQFF
TRBJ1-1 | NA | TRBV5-1 | NA | CASSLESGNTEAFF
TRBJ2-1 | few | TRBV19 | NA | CASSPLGGTIYNEQFF
TRBJ2-7 | NA | TRBV28 | TRBD2 | CASSRIAGGAYEQYF
TRBJ1-1 | NA | TRBV19 | NA | CASSGGRNTEAFF
TRBJ1-2 | few | TRBV4-1 | NA | CASSQDLVGGYTF
TRBJ2-1 | NA | TRBV6-5 | NA | CASSYGQKYTYNEQFF
TRBJ2-1 | NA | TRBV30 | TRBD2 | CAWSRGGRNEQFF
TRBJ2-5 | NA | TRBV11-2 | NA | CASSLMSGGETQYF
TRBJ2-1 | NA | TRBV7-3 | TRBD2 | CASSLLAGDHEQFF
TRBJ2-1 | NA | TRBV29-1 | TRBD2 | CSVSSGRAQNEQFF
TRBJ2-1 | few | TRBV6-4 | TRBD2 | CASSLLAGGQNEQFF
TRBJ1-6 | few | TRBV7-3 | TRBD1 | CASSQTSGGQGSSPLHF
TRBJ1-3 | NA | TRBV7-6 | NA | CASSSRVSTIYF
TRBJ1-1 | NA | TRBV6-1 | NA | CASSESTEESTEAFF
TRBJ1-6 | once | TRBV28 | NA | CASRLGQGGSPLHF
TRBJ2-1 | NA | TRBV6-6 | NA | CASTFGQHNEQFF
TRBJ2-7 | NA | TRBV30 | NA | CAWSAGYEQYF
TRBJ1-3 | NA | TRBV5-4 | NA | CASSSQHRNTIYF
TRBJ2-7 | NA | TRBV23-1 | TRBD1 | CASSKGQGAYEQYF
TRBJ2-7 | NA | TRBV7-9 | NA | CASSTLQETNEQYF
TRBJ2-1 | NA | TRBV2 | TRBD2 | CASSPLSGGGYEQFF
TRBJ1-4 | NA | TRBV7-9 | NA | CASSPSGRGANEKLFF
TRBJ2-2 | NA | TRBV5-1 | NA | CASSLAGTGELFF
TRBJ2-7 | NA | TRBV2 | NA | CATRRDSYEQYF
TRBJ2-1 | NA | TRBV4-1 | NA | CASSPRGPSNNEQFF
TRBJ2-3 | NA | TRBV6-5 | TRBD1 | CASSYQGARADTQYF
TRBJ1-1 | NA | TRBV5-6 | NA | CASTGPVTEAFF
TRBJ2-7 | NA | TRBV24-1 | TRBD2 | CATLYRLARTYEQYF